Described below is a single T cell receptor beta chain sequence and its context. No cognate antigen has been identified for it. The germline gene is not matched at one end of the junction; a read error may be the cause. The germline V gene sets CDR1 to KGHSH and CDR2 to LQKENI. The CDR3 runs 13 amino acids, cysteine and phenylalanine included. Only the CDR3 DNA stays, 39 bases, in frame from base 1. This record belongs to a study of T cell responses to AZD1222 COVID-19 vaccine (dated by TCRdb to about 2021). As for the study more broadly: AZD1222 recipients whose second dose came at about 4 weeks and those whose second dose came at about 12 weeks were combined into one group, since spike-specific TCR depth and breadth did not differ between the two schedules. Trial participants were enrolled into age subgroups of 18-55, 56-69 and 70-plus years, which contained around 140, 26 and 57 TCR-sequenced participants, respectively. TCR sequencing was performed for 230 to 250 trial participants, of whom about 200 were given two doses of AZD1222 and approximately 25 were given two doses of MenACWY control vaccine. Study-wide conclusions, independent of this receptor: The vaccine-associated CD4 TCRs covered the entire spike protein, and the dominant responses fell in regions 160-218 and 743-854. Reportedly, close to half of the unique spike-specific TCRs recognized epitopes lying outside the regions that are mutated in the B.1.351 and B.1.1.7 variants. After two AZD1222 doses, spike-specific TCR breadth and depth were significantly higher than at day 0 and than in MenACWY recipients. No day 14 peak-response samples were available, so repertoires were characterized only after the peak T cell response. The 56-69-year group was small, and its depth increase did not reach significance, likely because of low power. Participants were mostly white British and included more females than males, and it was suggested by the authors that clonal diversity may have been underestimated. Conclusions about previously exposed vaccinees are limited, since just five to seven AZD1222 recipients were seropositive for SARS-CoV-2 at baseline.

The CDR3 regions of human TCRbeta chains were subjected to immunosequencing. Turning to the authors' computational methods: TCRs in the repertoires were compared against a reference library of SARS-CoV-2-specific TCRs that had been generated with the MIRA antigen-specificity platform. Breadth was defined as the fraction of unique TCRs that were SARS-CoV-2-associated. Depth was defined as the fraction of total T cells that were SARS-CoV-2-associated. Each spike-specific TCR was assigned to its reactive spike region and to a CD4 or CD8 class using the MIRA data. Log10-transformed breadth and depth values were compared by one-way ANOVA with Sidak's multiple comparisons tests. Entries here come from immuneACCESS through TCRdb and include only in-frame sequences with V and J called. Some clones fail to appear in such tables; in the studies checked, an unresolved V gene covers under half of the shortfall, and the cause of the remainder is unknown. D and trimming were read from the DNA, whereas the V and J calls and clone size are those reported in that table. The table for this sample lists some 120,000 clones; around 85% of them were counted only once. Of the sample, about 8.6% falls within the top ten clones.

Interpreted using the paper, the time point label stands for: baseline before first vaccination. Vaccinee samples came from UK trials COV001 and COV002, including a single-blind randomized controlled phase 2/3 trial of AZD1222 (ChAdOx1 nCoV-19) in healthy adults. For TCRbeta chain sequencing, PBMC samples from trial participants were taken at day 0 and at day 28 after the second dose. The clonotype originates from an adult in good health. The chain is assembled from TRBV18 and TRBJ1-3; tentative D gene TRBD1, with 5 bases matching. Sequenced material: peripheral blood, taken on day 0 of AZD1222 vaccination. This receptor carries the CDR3 CASSPGQGITIYF. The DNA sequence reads TGTGCCAGCTCACCGGGCCAGGGAATCACCATATATTTT.